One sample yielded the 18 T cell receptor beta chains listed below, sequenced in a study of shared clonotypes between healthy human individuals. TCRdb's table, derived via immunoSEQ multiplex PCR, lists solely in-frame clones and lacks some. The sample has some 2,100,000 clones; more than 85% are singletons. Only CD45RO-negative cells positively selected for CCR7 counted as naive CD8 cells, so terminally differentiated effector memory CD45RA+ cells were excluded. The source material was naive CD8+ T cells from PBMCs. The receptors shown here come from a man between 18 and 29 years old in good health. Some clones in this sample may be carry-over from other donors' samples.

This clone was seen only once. The CDR3 loop is CASSSSRESVDTQYF. CDR3 nucleotide sequence: TGTGCCAGCAGTTCCAGCCGGGAGAGCGTAGATACGCAGTATTTT. This chain links TRBV6-5 with TRBJ2-3; possibly TRBD2 for D (6 bases). The ends were cut back, 4 bases at V and 5 bases at J, with 16 bases in the middle. This CDR3 is 15 amino acids long. The germline gives CDR1 MNHEY, CDR2 SVGAGI.

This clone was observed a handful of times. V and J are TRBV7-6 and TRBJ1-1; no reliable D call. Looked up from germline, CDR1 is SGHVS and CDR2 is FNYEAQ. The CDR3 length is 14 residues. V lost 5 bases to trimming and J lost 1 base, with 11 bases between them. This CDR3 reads CASSIWDSNTEAFF. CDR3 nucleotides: TGTGCCAGCAGCATCTGGGATTCGAACACTGAAGCTTTCTTT.

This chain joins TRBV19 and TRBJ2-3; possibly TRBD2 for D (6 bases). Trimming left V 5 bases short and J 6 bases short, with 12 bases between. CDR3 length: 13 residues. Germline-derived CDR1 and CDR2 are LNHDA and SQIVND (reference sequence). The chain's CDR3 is CASSAGGGDTQYF. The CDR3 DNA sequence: TGTGCCAGTAGTGCCGGTGGAGGGGATACGCAGTATTTT.

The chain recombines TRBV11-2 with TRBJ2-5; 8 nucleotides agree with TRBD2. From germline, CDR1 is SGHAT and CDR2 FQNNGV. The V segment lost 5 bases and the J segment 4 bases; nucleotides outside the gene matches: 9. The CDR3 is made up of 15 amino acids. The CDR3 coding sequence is TGTGCCAGCAGCCTGCTACTAGCGGTCGGAGAGACCCAGTACTTC. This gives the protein CASSLLLAVGETQYF.

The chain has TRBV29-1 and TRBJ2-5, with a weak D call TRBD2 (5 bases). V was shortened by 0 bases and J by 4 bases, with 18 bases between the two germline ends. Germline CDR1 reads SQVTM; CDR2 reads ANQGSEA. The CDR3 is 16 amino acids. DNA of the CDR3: TGCAGCGTTGAAGAGGAGGTGACCTTAAAAGGAGAGACCCAGTACTTC. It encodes CSVEEEVTLKGETQYF. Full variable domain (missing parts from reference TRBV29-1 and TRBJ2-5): SAVISQKPSRDICQRGTSLTIQCQVDSQVTMMFWYRQQPGQSLTLIATANQGSEATYESGFVIDKFPISRPNLTFSTLTVSNMSPEDSSIYLCSVEEEVTLKGETQYFGPGTRLLVL.

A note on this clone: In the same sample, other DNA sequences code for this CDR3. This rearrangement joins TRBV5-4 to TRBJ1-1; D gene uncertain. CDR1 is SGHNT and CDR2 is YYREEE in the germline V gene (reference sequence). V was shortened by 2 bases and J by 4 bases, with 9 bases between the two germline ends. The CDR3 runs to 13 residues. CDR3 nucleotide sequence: TGTGCCAGCAGCTTTATGGGTTCCACTGAAGCTTTCTTT. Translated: CASSFMGSTEAFF.

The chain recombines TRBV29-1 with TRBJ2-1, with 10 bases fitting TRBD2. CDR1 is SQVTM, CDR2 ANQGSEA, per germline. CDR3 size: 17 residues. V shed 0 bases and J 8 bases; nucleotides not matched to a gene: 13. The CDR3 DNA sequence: TGCAGCGTTGAAGATCCCCCAACTAGCGGGATACTCCATGAGCAGTTCTTC. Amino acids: CSVEDPPTSGILHEQFF.

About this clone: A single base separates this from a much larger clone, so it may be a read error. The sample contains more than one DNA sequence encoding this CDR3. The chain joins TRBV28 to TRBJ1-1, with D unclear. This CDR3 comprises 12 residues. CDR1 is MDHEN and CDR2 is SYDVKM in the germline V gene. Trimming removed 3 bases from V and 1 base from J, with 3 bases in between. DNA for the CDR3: TGTGCCAGCAGTTTGCGGAACACTGAAGCTTTCTTT. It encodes CASSLRNTEAFF.

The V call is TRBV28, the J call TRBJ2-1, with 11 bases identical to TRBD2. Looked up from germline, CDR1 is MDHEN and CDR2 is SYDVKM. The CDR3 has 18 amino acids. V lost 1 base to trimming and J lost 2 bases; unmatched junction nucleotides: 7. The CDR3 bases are TGTGCCAGCAGTTTATCGGTAACTAGCGGGAGCACCTACAATGAGCAGTTCTTC. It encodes CASSLSVTSGSTYNEQFF.

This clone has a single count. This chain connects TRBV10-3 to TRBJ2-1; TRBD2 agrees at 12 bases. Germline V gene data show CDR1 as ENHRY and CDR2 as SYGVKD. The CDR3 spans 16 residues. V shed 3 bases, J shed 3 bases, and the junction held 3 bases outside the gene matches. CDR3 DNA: TGTGCCATCAGTGAATCGACTAGCGGGAGCTACAATGAGCAGTTCTTC. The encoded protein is CAISESTSGSYNEQFF.

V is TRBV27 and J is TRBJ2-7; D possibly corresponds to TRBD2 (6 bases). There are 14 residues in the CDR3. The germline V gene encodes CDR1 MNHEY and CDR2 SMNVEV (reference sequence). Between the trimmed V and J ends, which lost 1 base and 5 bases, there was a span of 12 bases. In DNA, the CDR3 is TGTGCCAGCAGTTTATTTCGCGGGACCCACGAGCAGTACTTC. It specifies CASSLFRGTHEQYF.

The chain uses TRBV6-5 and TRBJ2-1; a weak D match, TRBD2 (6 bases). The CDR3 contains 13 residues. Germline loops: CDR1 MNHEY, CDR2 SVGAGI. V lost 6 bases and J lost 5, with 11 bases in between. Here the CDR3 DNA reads TGTGCCAGCAGCGGGACTGCTGACAATGAGCAGTTCTTC. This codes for CASSGTADNEQFF.

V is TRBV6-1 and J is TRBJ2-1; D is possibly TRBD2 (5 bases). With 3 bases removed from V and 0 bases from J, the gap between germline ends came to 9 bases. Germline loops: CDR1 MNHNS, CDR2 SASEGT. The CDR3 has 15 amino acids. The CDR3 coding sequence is TGTGCCAGCAGTGATAGCGTCTACTCCTACAATGAGCAGTTCTTC. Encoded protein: CASSDSVYSYNEQFF.

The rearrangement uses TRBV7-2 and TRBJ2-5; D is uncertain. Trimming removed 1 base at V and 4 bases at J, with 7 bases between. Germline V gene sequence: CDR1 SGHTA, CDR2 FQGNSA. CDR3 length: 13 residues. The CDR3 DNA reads TGTGCCAGCAGCTTAGGTTCAACAGAGACCCAGTACTTC. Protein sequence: CASSLGSTETQYF.

In DNA form, the CDR3 reads TGTGCCACCAGAGCACAGGGAACCGGGGAGCTGTTTTTT. Translated, it gives CATRAQGTGELFF. V usage is TRBV15 and J usage is TRBJ2-2; maybe TRBD1 (6 bases). This CDR3 spans 13 amino acids. Germline-derived CDR1 and CDR2 are LNHNV and YYDKDF (reference sequence). V shed 6 bases and J shed 5 bases, with 10 bases lying between them.

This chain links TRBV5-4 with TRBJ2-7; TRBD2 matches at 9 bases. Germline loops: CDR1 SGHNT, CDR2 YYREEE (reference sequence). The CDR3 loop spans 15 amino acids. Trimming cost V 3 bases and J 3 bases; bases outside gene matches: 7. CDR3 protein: CASSSLAGLHYEQYF. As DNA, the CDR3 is TGTGCCAGCAGCTCGCTAGCGGGATTACACTACGAGCAGTACTTC.

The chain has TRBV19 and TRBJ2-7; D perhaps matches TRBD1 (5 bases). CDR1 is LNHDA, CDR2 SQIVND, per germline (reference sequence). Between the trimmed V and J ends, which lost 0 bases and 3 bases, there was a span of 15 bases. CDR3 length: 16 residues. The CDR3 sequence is CASSIEFAGSLYEQYF. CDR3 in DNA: TGTGCCAGTAGTATAGAGTTCGCAGGGTCGCTCTACGAGCAGTACTTC.

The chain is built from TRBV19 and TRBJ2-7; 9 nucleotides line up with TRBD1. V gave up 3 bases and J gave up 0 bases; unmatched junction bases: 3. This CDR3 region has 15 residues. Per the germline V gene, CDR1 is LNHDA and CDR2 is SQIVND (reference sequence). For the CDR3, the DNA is TGTGCCAGTAGTATCACGGACAGGGGCTCCTACGAGCAGTACTTC. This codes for CASSITDRGSYEQYF.